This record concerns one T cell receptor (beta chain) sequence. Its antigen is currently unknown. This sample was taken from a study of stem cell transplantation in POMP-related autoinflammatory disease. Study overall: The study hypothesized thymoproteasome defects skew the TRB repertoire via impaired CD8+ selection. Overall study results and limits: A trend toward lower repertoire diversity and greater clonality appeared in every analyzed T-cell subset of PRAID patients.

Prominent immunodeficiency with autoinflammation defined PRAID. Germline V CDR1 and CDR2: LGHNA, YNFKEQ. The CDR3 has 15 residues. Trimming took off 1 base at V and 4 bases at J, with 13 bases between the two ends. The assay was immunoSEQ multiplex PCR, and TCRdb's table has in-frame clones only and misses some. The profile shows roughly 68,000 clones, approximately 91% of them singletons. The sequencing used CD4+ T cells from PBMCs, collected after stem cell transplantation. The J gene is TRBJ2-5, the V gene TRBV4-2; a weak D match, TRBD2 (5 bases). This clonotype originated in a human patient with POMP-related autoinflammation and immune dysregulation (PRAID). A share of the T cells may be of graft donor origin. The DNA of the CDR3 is TGTGCCAGCAGCCAAGGGACTGGACCGAGAGAGACCCAGTACTTC. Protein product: CASSQGTGPRETQYF.